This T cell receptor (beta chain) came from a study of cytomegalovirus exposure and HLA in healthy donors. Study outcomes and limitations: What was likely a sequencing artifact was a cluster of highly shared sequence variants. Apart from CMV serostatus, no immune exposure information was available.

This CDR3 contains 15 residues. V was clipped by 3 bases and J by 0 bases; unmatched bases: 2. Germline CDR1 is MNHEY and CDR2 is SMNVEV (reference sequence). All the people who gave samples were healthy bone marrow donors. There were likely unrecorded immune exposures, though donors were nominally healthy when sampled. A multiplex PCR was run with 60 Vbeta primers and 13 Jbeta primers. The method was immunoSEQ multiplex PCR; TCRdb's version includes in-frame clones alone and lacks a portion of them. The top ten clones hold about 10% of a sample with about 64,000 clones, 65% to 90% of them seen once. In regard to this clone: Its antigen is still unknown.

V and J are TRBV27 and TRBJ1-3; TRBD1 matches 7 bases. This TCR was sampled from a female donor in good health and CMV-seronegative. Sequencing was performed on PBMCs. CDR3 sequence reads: CASSLRGLSGNTIYF. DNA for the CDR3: TGTGCCAGCAGTTTGAGGGGGCTCTCTGGAAACACCATATATTTT.